This T cell receptor beta chain is from a study of response to subunit inactivated influenza vaccine. General study points: Researchers suggested that each seasonal influenza vaccination recruits few new T cells.

This clonotype was seen only a few times. Its cognate antigen is unknown. In germline, CDR1 is SGHTA, CDR2 FQGNSA. There are 14 residues in the CDR3. The ends were cut back, 6 bases at V and 4 bases at J, with 13 bases in the middle. TCRdb independently ran MiXCR on the RT-PCR reads; one entry per CDR3 protein. Of some 800,000 distinct CDR3 sequences listed, 21% were seen once; the top ten hold approximately 10%. This sample comprised PBMCs from blood, obtained 4 to 6 days after vaccination. The sequence came from a man aged 50-60 years who received an inactivated influenza vaccine. The gene calls are TRBV7-2 and TRBJ2-1; a weak D match, TRBD2 (6 bases). The CDR3 sequence: CASRQTSPYNEQFF. The DNA of the CDR3 is TGTGCCAGCAGGCAAACTAGCCCATACAATGAGCAGTTCTTC.